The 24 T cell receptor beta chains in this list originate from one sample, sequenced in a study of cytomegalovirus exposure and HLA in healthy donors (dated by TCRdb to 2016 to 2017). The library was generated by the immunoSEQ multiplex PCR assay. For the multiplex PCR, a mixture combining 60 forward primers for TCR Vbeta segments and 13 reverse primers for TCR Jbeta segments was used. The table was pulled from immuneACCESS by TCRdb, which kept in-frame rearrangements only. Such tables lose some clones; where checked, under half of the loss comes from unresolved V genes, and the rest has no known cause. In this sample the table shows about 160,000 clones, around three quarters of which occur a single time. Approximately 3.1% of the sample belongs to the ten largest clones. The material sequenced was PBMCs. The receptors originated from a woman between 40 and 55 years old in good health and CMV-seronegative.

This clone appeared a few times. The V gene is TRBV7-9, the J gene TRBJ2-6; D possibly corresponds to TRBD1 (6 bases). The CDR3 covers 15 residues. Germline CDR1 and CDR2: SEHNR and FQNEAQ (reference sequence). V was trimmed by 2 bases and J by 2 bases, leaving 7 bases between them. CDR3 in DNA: TGTGCCAGCAGCTTACAGGGGCCTGGGGCCAACGTCCTGACTTTC. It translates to CASSLQGPGANVLTF. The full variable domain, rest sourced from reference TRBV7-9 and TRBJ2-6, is DTGVSQNPRHKITKRGQNVTFRCDPISEHNRLYWYRQTLGQGPEFLTYFQNEAQLEKSRLLSDRFSAERPKGSFSTLEIQRTEQGDSAMYLCASSLQGPGANVLTFGAGSRLTVL.

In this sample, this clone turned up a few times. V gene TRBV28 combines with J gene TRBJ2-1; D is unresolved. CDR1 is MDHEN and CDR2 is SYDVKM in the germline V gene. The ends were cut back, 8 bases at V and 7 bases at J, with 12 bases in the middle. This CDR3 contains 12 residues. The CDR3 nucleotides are TGTGCCAGCGACTCCTCATCGAATGAGCAGTTCTTC. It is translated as CASDSSSNEQFF.

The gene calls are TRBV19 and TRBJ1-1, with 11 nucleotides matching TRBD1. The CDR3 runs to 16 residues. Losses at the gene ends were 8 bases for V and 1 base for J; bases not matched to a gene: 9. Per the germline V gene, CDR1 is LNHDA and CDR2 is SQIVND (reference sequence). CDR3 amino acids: CASLPGQGGWNTEAFF. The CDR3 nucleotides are TGTGCCAGTCTTCCGGGACAGGGGGGGTGGAACACTGAAGCTTTCTTT.

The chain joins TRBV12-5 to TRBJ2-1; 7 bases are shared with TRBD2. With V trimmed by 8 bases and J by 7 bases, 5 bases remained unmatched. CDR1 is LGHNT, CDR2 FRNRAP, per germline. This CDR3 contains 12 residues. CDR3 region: CASRSGVNEQFF. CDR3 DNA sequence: TGTGCTAGTAGGAGCGGGGTAAATGAGCAGTTCTTC.

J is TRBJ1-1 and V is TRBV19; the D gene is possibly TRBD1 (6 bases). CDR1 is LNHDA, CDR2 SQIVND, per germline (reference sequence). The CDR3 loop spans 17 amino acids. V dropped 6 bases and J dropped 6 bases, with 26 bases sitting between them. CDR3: CASRRTQSTGWGPEAFF. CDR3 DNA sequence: TGTGCCAGTAGGAGAACCCAATCCACAGGCTGGGGGCCTGAAGCTTTCTTT.

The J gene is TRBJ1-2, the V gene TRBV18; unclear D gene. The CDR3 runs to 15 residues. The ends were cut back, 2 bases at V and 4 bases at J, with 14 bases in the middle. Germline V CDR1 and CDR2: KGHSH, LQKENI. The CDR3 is CASSPIPGWGYGYTF. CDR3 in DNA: TGTGCCAGCTCACCAATCCCGGGATGGGGCTATGGCTACACCTTC.

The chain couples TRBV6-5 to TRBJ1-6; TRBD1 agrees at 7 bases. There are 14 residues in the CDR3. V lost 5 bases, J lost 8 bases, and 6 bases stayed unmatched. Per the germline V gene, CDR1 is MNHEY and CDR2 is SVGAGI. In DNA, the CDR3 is TGTGCCAGCAGTGGAACAGGGGACTATTCACCCCTCCACTTT. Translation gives CASSGTGDYSPLHF.

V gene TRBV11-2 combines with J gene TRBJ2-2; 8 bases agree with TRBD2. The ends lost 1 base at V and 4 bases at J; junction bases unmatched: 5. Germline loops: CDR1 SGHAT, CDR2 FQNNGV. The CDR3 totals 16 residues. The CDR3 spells CASSLGRGVGTGELFF. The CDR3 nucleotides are TGTGCCAGCAGCTTAGGGCGGGGGGTAGGCACCGGGGAGCTGTTTTTT.

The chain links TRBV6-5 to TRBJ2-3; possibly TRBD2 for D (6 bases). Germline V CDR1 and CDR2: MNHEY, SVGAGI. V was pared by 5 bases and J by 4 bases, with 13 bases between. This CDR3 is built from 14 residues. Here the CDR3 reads CASSTREIADTQYF. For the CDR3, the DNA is TGTGCCAGCAGTACCCGGGAGATCGCAGATACGCAGTATTTT.

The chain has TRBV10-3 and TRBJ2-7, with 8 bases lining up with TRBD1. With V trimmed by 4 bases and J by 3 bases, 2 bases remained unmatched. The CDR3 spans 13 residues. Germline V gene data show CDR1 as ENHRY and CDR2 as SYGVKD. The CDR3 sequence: CAISVDRGYEQYF. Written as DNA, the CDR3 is TGTGCCATCAGTGTTGACAGGGGCTACGAGCAGTACTTC.

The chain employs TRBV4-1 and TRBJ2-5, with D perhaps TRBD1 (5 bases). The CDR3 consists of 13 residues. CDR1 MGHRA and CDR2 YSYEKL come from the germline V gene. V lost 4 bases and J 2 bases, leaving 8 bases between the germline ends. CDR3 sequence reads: CASSLRVQETQYF. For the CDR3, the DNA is TGCGCCAGCAGCCTCAGGGTTCAAGAGACCCAGTACTTC.

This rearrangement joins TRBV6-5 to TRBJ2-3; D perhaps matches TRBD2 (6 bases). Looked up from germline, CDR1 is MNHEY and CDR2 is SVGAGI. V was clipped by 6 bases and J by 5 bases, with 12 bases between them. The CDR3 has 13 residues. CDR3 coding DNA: TGTGCCAGCAGCCTAGCGCCAAAAGATACGCAGTATTTT. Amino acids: CASSLAPKDTQYF.

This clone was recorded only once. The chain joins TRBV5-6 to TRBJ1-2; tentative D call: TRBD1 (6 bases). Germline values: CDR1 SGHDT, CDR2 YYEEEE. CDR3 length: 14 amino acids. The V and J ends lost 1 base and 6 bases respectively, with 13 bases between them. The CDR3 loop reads CASSLMGAGNGYTF. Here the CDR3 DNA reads TGTGCCAGCAGCTTGATGGGGGCTGGTAATGGCTACACCTTC.

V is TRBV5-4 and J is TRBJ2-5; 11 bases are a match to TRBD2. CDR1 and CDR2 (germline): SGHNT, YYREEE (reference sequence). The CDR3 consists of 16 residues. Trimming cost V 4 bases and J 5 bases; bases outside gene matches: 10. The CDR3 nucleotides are TGTGCCAGCAGCCCTATAGCGGGGGGGCGATCGGAGACCCAGTACTTC. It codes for CASSPIAGGRSETQYF.

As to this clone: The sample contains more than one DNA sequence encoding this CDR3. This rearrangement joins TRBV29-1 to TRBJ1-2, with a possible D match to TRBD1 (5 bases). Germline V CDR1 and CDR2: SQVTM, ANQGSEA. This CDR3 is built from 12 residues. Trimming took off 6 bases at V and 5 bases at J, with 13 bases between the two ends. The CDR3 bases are TGCAGCGTCGGTTCGGACACTTATGGCTACACCTTC. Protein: CSVGSDTYGYTF. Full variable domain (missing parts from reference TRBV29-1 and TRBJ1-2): SAVISQKPSRDICQRGTSLTIQCQVDSQVTMMFWYRQQPGQSLTLIATANQGSEATYESGFVIDKFPISRPNLTFSTLTVSNMSPEDSSIYLCSVGSDTYGYTFGSGTRLTVV.

The CDR3 protein is CASSLRTGLSGQPQHF. CDR3 bases: TGTGCCAGCAGCTTACGCACAGGACTATCGGGTCAGCCCCAGCATTTT. The gene calls are TRBV5-6 and TRBJ1-5, with TRBD1 as a possible D gene (5 bases). From germline, CDR1 is SGHDT and CDR2 YYEEEE. Between the trimmed V and J ends, which lost 2 bases and 6 bases, there was a span of 18 bases. CDR3 length: 16 amino acids.

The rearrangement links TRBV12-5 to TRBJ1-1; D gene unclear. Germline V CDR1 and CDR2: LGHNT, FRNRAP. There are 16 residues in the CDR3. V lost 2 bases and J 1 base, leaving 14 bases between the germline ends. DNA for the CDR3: TGTGCTAGTGGTTTGATAACTTCATCACGGAACACTGAAGCTTTCTTT. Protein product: CASGLITSSRNTEAFF.

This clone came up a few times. The CDR3: CASSVNPGYKMVYF. The CDR3 DNA sequence: TGTGCCAGCAGTGTTAACCCGGGTTATAAAATGGTGTACTTC. J is TRBJ2-7 and V is TRBV6-1; no reliable D call. Germline V gives CDR1 MNHNS, CDR2 SASEGT. There are 14 residues in the CDR3. Trimming removed 4 bases at V and 12 bases at J, with 22 bases between.

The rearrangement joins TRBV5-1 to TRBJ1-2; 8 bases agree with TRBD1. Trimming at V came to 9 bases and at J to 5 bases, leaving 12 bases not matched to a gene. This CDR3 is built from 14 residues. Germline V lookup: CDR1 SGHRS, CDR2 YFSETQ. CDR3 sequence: CATAEQQGGYGYTF. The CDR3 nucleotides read TGCGCCACCGCAGAACAACAGGGGGGGTATGGCTACACCTTC.

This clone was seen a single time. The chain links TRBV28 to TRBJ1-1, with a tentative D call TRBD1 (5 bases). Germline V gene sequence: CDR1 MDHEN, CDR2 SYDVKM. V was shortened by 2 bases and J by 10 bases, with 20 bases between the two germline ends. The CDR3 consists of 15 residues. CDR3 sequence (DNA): TGTGCCAGCAGTTTACCGGGCCAGGGTGCCCTTCCAGCTTTCTTT. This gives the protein CASSLPGQGALPAFF.

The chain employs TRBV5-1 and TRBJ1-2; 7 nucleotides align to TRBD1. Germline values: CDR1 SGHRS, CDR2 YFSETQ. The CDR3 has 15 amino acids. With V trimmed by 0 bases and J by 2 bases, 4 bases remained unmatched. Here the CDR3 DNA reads TGCGCCAGCAGCTTGGAGACAGGGCAGAACTATGGCTACACCTTC. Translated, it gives CASSLETGQNYGYTF.

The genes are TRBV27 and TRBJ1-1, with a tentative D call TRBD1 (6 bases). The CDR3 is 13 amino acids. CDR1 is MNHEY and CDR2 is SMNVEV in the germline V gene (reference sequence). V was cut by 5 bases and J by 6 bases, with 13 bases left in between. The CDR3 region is CASSPWGGAEAFF. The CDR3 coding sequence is TGTGCCAGCAGTCCCTGGGGGGGCGCTGAAGCTTTCTTT.

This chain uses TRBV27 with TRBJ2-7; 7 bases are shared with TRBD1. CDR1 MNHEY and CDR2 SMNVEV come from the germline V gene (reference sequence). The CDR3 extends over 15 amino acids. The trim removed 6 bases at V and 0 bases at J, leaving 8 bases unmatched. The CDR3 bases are TGTGCCAGCAGCTCCAGGGACAGATACTCCTACGAGCAGTACTTC. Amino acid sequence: CASSSRDRYSYEQYF.

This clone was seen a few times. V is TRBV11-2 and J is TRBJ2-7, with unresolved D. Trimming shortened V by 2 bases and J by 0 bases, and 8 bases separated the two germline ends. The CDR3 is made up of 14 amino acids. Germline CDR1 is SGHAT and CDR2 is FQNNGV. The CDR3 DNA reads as TGTGCCAGCAGCTTACATCCCGGCTCCTACGAGCAGTACTTC. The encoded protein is CASSLHPGSYEQYF.